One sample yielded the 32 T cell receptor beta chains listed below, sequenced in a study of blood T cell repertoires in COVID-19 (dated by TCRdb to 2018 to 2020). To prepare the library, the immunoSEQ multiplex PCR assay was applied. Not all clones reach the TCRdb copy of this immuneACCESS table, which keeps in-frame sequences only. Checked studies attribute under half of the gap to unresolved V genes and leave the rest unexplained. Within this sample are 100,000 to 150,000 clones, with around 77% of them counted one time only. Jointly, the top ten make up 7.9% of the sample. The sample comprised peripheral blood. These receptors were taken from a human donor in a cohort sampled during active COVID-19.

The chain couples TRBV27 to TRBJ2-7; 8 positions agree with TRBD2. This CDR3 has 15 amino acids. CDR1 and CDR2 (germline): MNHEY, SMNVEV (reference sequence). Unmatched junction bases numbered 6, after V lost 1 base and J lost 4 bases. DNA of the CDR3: TGTGCCAGCAGTTTATTCCCGGCTAGCGGGTACGAGCAGTACTTC. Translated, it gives CASSLFPASGYEQYF.

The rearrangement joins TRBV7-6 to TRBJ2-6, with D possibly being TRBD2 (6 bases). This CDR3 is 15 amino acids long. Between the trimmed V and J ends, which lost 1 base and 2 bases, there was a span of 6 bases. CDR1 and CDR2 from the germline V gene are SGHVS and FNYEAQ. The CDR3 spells CASSLGGAGANVLTF. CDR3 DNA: TGTGCCAGCAGCTTAGGGGGGGCTGGGGCCAACGTCCTGACTTTC.

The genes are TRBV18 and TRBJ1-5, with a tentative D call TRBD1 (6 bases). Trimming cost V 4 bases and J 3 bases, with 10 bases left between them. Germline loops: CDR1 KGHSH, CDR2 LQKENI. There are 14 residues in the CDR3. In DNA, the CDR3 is TGTGCCAGCTCACGACAGGAGGCCAATCAGCCCCAGCATTTT. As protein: CASSRQEANQPQHF.

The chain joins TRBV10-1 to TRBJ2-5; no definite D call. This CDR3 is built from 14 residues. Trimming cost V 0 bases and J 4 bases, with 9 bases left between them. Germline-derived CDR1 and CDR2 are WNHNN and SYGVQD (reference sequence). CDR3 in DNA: TGCGCCAGCAGTGAGTCGCCAGCGAGAGAGACCCAGTACTTC. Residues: CASSESPARETQYF.

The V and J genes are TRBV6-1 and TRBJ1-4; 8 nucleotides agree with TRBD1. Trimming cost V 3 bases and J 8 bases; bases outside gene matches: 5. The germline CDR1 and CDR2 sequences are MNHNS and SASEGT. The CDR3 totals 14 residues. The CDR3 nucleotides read TGTGCCAGCAGTGATGGACAGGGTGACGAAAAACTGTTTTTT. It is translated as CASSDGQGDEKLFF.

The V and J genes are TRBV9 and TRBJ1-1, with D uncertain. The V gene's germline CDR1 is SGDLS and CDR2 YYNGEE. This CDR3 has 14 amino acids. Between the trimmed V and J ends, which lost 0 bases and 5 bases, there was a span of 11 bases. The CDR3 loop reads CASSVGGVGTEAFF. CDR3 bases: TGTGCCAGCAGCGTAGGGGGAGTCGGAACTGAAGCTTTCTTT.

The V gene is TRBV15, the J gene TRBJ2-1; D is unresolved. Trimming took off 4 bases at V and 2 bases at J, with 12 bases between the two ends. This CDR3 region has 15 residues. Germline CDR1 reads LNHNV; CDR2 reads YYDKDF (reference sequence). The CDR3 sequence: CATSKGPEAYNEQFF. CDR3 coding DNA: TGTGCCACCAGCAAAGGTCCAGAGGCCTACAATGAGCAGTTCTTC.

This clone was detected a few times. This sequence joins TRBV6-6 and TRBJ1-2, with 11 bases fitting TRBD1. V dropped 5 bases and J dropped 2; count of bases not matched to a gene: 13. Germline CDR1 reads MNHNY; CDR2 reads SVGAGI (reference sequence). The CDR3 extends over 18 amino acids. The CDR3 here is CASSLLGQGAELNYGYTF. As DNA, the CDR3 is TGTGCCAGCAGTCTCCTAGGACAGGGGGCGGAATTGAACTATGGCTACACCTTC.

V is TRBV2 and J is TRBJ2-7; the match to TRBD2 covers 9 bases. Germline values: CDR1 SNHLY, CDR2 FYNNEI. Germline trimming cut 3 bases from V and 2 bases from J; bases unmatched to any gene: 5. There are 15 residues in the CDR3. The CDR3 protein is CASSERAGGAYEQYF. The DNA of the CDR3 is TGTGCCAGCAGTGAGCGAGCGGGGGGAGCCTACGAGCAGTACTTC.

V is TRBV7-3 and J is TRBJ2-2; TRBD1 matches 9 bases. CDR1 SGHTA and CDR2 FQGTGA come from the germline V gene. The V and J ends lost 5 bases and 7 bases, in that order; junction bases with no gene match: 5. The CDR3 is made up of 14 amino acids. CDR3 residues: CASSPQGAGGELFF. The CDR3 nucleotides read TGTGCCAGCAGCCCACAGGGGGCGGGCGGGGAGCTGTTTTTT.

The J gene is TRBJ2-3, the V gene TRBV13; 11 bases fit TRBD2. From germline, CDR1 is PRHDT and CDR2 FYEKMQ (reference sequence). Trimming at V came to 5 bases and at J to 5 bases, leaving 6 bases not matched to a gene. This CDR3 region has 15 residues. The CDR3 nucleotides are TGTGCCAGCAGCCATACTAGCGGGAGTAAAGATACGCAGTATTTT. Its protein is CASSHTSGSKDTQYF.

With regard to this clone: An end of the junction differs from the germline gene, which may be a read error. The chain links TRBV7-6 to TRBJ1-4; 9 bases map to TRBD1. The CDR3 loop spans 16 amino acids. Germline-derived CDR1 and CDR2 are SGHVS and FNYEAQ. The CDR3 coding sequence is TGTGCCAGCACCTTAGGCACCGGGACAGGGCTTGAAAAACTGTTTTTT. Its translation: CASTLGTGTGLEKLFF.

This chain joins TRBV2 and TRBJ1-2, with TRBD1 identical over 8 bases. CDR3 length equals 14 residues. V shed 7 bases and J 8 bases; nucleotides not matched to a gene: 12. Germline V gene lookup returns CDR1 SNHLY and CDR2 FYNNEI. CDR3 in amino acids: CASIPDRVGGGYTF. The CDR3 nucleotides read TGTGCCAGCATTCCGGACAGGGTGGGGGGAGGCTACACCTTC.

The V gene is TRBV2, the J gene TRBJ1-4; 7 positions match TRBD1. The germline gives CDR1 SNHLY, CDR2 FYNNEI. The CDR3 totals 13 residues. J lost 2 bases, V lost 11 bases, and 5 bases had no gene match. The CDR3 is CACYRGTNEKLFF. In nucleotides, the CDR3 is TGTGCCTGCTACAGGGGCACTAATGAAAAACTGTTTTTT.

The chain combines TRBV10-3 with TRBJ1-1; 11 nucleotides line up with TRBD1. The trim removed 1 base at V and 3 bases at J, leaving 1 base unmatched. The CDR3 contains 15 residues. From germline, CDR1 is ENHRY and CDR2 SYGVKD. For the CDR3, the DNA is TGTGCCATCAGTGAGTGGACAGGGGGCGACACTGAAGCTTTCTTT. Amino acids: CAISEWTGGDTEAFF.

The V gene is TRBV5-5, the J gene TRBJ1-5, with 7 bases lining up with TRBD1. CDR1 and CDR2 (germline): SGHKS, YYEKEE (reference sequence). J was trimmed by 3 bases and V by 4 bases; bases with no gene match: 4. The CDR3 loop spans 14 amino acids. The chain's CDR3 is CASSRTGSNQPQHF. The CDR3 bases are TGTGCCAGCAGCCGGACAGGTTCCAATCAGCCCCAGCATTTT.

Here the CDR3 reads CASSQGGTSGIYEQFF. The DNA for the CDR3 is TGTGCCAGCAGCCAAGGCGGGACTAGCGGGATCTATGAGCAGTTCTTC. V gene TRBV4-2 combines with J gene TRBJ2-1, with 13 bases fitting TRBD2. The J segment lost 8 bases and the V segment lost 1 base, leaving 5 bases of the junction unmatched. The CDR3 is 16 residues long. Per the germline V gene, CDR1 is LGHNA and CDR2 is YNFKEQ.

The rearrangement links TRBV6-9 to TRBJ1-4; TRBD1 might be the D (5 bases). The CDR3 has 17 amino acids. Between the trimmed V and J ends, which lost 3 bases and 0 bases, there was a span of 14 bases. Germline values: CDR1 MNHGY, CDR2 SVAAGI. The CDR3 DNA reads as TGTGCCAGCAGTTACCCCCGAAGACAGACAACTAATGAAAAACTGTTTTTT. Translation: CASSYPRRQTTNEKLFF.

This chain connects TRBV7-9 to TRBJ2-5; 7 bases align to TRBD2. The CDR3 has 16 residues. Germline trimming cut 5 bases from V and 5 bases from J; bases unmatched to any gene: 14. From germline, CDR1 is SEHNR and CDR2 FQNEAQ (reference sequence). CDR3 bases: TGTGCCAGCAGCAAAAGCGGAGGGAGGGCCGGGGAGACCCAGTACTTC. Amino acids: CASSKSGGRAGETQYF.

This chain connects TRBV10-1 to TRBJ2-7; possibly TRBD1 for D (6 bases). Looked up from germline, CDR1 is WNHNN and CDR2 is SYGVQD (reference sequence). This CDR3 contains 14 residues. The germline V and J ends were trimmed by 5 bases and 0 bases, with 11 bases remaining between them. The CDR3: CASSPRQDSYEQYF. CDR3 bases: TGCGCCAGCAGTCCCCGACAGGACTCCTACGAGCAGTACTTC.

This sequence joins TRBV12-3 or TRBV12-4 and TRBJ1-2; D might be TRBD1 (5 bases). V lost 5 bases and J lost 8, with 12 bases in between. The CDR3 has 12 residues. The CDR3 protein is CASSPQGGGYTF. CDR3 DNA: TGTGCCAGCAGTCCCCAGGGTGGCGGCTACACCTTC.

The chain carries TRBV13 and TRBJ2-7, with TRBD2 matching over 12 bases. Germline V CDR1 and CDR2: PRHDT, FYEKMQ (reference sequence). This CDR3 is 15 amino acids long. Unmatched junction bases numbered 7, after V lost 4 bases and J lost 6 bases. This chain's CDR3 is CASSSRLAGVREQYF. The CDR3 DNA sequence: TGTGCCAGCAGCTCGAGACTAGCGGGAGTTCGCGAGCAGTACTTC.

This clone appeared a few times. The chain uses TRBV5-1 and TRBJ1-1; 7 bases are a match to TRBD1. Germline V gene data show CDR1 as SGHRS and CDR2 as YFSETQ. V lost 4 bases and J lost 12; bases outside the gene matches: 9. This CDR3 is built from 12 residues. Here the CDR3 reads CASSHDRAESFF. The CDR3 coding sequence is TGCGCCAGCAGCCACGACAGGGCTGAGTCTTTCTTT. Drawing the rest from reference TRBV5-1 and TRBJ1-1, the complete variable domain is KAGVTQTPRYLIKTRGQQVTLSCSPISGHRSVSWYQQTPGQGLQFLFEYFSETQRNKGNFPGRFSGRQFSNSRSEMNVSTLELGDSALYLCASSHDRAESFFGQGTRLTVV.

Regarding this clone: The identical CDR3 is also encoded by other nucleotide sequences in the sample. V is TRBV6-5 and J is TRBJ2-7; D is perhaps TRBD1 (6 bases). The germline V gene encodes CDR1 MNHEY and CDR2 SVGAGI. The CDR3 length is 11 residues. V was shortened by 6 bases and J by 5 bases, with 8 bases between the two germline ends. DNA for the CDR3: TGTGCCAGCAGCCCAGGGGACGAGCAGTACTTC. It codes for CASSPGDEQYF.

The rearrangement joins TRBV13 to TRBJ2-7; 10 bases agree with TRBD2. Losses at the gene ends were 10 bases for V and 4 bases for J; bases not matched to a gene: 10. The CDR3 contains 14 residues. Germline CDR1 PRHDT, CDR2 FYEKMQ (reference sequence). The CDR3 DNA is TGTGCCACTCAACCTAGCGGGAGAGGATACGAGCAGTACTTC. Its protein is CATQPSGRGYEQYF. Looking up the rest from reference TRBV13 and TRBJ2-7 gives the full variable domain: AAGVIQSPRHLIKEKRETATLKCYPIPRHDTVYWYQQGPGQDPQFLISFYEKMQSDKGSIPDRFSAQQFSDYHSELNMSSLELGDSALYFCATQPSGRGYEQYFGPGTRLTVT.

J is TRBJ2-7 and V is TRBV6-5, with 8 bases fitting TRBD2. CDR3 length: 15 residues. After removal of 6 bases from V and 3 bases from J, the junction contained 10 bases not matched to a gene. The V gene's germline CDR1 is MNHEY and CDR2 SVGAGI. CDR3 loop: CASRGDGLAVYEQYF. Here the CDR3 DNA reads TGTGCCAGCAGGGGGGACGGACTAGCCGTCTACGAGCAGTACTTC.

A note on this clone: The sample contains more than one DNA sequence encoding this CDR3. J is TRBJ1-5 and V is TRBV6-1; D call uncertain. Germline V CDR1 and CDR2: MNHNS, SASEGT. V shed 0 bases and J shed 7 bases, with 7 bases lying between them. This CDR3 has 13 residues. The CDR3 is CASSEARGQPQHF. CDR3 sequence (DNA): TGTGCCAGCAGTGAAGCGCGGGGACAGCCCCAGCATTTT.

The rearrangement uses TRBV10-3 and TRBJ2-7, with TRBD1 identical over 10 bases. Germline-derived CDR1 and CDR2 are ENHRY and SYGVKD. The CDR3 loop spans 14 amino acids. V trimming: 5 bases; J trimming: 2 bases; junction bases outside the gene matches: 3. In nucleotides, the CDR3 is TGTGCCATCAGTCGGACAGGGGGGACCTACGAGCAGTACTTC. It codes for CAISRTGGTYEQYF.

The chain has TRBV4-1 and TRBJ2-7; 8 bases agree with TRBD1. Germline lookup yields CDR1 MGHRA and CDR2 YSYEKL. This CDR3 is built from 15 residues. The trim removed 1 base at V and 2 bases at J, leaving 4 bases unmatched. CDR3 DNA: TGCGCCAGCAGCCAAGCCCCGGACAGGGCCTACGAGCAGTACTTC. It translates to CASSQAPDRAYEQYF.

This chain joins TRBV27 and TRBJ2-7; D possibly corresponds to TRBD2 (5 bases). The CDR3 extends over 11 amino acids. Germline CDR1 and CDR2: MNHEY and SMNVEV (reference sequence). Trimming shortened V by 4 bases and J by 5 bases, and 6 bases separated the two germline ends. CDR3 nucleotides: TGTGCCAGCAGTTGGGGAGACGAGCAGTACTTC. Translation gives CASSWGDEQYF.

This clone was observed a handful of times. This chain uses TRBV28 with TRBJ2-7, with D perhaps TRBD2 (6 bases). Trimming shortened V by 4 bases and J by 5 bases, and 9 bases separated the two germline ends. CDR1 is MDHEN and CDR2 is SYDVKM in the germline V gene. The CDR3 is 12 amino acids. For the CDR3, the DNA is TGTGCCAGCAGTTGGGGCGGGAACGAGCAGTACTTC. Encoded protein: CASSWGGNEQYF.

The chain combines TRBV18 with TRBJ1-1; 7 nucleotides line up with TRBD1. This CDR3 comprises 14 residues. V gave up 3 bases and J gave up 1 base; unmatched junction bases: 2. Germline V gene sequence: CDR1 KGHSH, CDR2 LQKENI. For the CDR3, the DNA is TGTGCCAGCTCACCCTCAGGGGGGAACACTGAAGCTTTCTTT. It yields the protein CASSPSGGNTEAFF.